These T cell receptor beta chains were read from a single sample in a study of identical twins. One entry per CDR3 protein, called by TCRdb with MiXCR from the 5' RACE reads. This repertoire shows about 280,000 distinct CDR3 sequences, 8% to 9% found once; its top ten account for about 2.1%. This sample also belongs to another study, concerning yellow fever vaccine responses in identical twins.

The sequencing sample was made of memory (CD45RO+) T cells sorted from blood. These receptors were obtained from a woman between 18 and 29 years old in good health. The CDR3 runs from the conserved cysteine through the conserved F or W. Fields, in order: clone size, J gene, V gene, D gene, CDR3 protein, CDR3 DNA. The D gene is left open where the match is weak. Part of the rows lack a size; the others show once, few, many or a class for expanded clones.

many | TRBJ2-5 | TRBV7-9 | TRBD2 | CASLFYGGSRETQYF | TGTGCCAGCTTGTTCTATGGCGGGAGCCGGGAGACCCAGTACTTC
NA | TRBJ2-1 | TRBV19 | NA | CASSLADAASYNEQFF | TGTGCCAGCTCCTTGGCCGACGCGGCATCCTACAATGAGCAGTTCTTC
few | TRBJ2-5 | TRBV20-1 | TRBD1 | CSAYRGQGGQETQYF | TGCAGTGCTTACAGGGGGCAGGGGGGCCAAGAGACCCAGTACTTC
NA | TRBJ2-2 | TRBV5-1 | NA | CASSFTLPNTGELFF | TGCGCCAGCAGCTTTACACTACCGAACACCGGGGAGCTGTTTTTT
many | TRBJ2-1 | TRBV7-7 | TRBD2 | CASSPMGLAGLRMGNEQFF | TGTGCCAGCAGCCCGATGGGACTAGCGGGGCTTCGAATGGGCAATGAGCAGTTCTTC
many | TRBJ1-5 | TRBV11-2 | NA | CASSLGPDSNQPQHF | TGTGCCAGCAGCTTAGGGCCAGATAGCAATCAGCCCCAGCATTTT
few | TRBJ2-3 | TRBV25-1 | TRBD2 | CASSPHGGLAGGPPEADTQYF | TGTGCCAGCAGTCCCCACGGGGGACTAGCGGGAGGCCCTCCTGAGGCAGATACGCAGTATTTT
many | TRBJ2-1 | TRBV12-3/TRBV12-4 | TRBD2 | CASRRLAGGRNEQFF | TGTGCCAGCAGGCGACTAGCGGGAGGGAGAAATGAGCAGTTCTTC
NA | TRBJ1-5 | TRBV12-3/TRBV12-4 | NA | CASRPPGGFGQPQHF | TGTGCCAGCAGACCCCCGGGAGGGTTCGGACAGCCCCAGCATTTT
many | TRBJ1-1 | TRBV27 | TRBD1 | CASSLGTGEAFF | TGTGCCAGCAGCTTGGGGACAGGCGAAGCTTTCTTT
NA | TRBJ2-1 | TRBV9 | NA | CASSVGPGGTYNEQFF | TGTGCCAGCAGCGTAGGCCCGGGGGGCACCTACAATGAGCAGTTCTTC
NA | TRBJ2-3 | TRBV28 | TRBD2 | CASSSSGRNTGTQYF | TGTGCCAGCAGTTCTAGCGGGAGAAACACAGGTACGCAGTATTTT
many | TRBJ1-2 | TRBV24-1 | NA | CATSDPTGYYGYTF | TGTGCCACCAGTGATCCAACAGGTTACTATGGCTACACCTTC
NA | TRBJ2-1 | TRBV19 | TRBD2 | CASQEAGTRTYNEQFF | TGTGCCAGCCAAGAAGCCGGGACTAGAACATACAATGAGCAGTTCTTC
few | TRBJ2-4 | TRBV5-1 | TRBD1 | CASKKQGTQGAKNIQYF | TGCGCCAGCAAGAAACAGGGGACCCAAGGAGCCAAAAACATTCAGTACTTC
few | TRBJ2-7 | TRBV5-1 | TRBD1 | CASALGTGTWYEQYF | TGCGCCAGCGCTCTCGGGACAGGGACGTGGTACGAGCAGTACTTC
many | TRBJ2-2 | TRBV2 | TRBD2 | CASSSRRLAGGTGELFF | TGTGCCAGCAGTAGCCGACGACTAGCGGGAGGGACCGGGGAGCTGTTTTTT
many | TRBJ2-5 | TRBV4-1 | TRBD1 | CASSQVLSRTGGRETQYF | TGCGCCAGCAGCCAAGTATTATCTCGGACAGGGGGCCGAGAGACCCAGTACTTC
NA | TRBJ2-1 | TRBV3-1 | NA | CASSPSDSDRRFF | TGTGCCAGCAGCCCCTCGGACAGCGACCGGCGGTTCTTC
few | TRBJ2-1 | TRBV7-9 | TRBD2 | CASSFEREGNEQFF | TGTGCCAGCAGCTTTGAACGGGAGGGCAATGAGCAGTTCTTC
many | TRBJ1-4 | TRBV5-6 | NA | CASSFSGRDEKLFF | TGTGCCAGCAGCTTTTCGGGTAGAGATGAAAAACTGTTTTTT
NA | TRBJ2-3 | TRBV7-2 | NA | CASSFVGTDTQYF | TGTGCCAGCAGCTTCGTTGGCACAGATACGCAGTATTTT
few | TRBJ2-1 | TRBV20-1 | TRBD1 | CSATTGQDYNEQFF | TGCAGTGCCACGACGGGACAGGACTACAATGAGCAGTTCTTC
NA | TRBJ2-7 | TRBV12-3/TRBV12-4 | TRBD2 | CASRALGLENYEQYF | TGTGCCAGCAGGGCCCTGGGACTAGAGAACTACGAGCAGTACTTC
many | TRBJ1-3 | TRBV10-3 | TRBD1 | CAIRTGTGAGNTIYF | TGTGCCATCAGGACCGGGACAGGGGCTGGAAACACCATATATTTT
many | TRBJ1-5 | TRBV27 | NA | CASSLRAPNQPQHF | TGTGCCAGCAGCCTCCGGGCCCCCAATCAGCCCCAGCATTTT
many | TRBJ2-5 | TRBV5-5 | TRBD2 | CASLLAAEETQYF | TGTGCCAGCTTACTAGCGGCAGAAGAGACCCAGTACTTC
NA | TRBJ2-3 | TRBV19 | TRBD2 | CASSIGVAGGGGTDTQYF | TGTGCCAGTAGTATCGGAGTAGCGGGAGGGGGCGGCACAGATACGCAGTATTTT
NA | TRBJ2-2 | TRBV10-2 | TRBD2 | CASSDRLAGGRSTGELFF | TGCGCCAGCAGTGACCGACTAGCGGGGGGGCGTAGCACCGGGGAGCTGTTTTTT
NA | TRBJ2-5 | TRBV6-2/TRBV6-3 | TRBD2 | CASIRLAGGFETQYF | TGTGCCAGCATCCGACTAGCGGGGGGGTTTGAGACCCAGTACTTC
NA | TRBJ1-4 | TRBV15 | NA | CATSTYSVEKLFF | TGTGCCACCAGCACCTACAGTGTGGAAAAACTGTTTTTT
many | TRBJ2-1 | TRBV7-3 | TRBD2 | CASSFSGVNNEQFF | TGTGCCAGCAGCTTTAGCGGGGTTAACAATGAGCAGTTCTTC
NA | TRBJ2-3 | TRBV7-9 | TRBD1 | CASSSTGLLLGTDTQYF | TGTGCCAGCAGCTCGACAGGGCTCCTATTAGGAACAGATACGCAGTATTTT
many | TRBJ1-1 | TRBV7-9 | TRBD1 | CASSPGQGFPKTEAFF | TGTGCCAGCAGCCCGGGACAGGGGTTCCCGAAAACTGAAGCTTTCTTT
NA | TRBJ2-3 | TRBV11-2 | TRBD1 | CASSLDRGGTGLADTQYF | TGTGCCAGCAGCTTAGATCGAGGGGGGACAGGGCTTGCAGATACGCAGTATTTT
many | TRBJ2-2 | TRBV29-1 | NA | CSVGWGAGTGELFF | TGCAGCGTTGGTTGGGGGGCAGGAACCGGGGAGCTGTTTTTT
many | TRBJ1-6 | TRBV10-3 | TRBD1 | CAIGGQYNSPLHF | TGTGCCATTGGGGGACAGTATAATTCACCCCTCCACTTT
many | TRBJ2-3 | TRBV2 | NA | CASSEGSADTQYF | TGTGCCAGCAGTGAGGGCTCCGCAGATACGCAGTATTTT
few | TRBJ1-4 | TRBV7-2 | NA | CASSSSDSLRKLFF | TGTGCCAGCAGCTCCTCGGACAGTCTACGAAAACTGTTTTTT
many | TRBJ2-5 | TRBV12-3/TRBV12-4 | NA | CASSWGGAGTQYF | TGTGCCAGCAGTTGGGGGGGCGCTGGGACCCAGTACTTC
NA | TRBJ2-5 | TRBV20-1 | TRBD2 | CSAPGLAESRETQYF | TGCAGTGCCCCCGGACTAGCGGAGTCCAGGGAGACCCAGTACTTC
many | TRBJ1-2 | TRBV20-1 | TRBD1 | CSAPQGGGSYGYTF | TGCAGTGCGCCACAGGGGGGAGGGTCCTATGGCTACACCTTC
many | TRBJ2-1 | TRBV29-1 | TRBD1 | CSFSPGTDYNEQFF | TGCAGCTTCTCCCCCGGGACAGATTACAATGAGCAGTTCTTC
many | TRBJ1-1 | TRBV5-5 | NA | CASSLDLGVRTEAFF | TGTGCCAGCAGCTTGGATTTAGGCGTCCGCACTGAAGCTTTCTTT
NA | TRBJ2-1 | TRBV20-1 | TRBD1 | CSASRGHNEQFF | TGCAGTGCTAGCAGGGGGCACAATGAGCAGTTCTTC
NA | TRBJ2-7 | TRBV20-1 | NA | CSARIKGLYEQYF | TGCAGTGCTAGAATAAAAGGGCTCTACGAGCAGTACTTC
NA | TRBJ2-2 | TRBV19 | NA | CASSRQLVNAGELFF | TGTGCCAGTAGTCGCCAACTAGTCAACGCCGGGGAGCTGTTTTTT